A single sample gave rise to the 21 T cell receptor beta chains below, sequenced in a study of blood T cell repertoires in COVID-19. Produced via immunoSEQ multiplex PCR; TCRdb's table is partial and in-frame only. The sample records around 140,000 clones, roughly 81% being singletons. Sequenced sample: peripheral blood. Source of these receptors: a woman aged 50 to 60 with active or convalescent COVID-19.

CDR3 in DNA: TGTGCCAGCAGCCGCAGGGGGCAGGGGGCAGGTAATTCACCCCTCCACTTT. This translates into CASSRRGQGAGNSPLHF. The J gene is TRBJ1-6, the V gene TRBV11-2; 8 nucleotides match TRBD1. The CDR3 contains 17 residues. Germline V CDR1 and CDR2: SGHAT, FQNNGV. After removal of 5 bases from V and 6 bases from J, the junction contained 12 bases not matched to a gene.

The chain combines TRBV5-4 with TRBJ2-5; TRBD2 aligns across 7 bases. V lost 4 bases and J lost 0; bases outside the gene matches: 3. CDR3 length: 14 residues. Germline CDR1 SGHNT, CDR2 YYREEE (reference sequence). CDR3 DNA: TGTGCCAGCAGCGCCGGGGGGAACCAAGAGACCCAGTACTTC. This sequence encodes CASSAGGNQETQYF. Filled out from reference TRBV5-4 and TRBJ2-5, the complete variable domain reads ETGVTQSPTHLIKTRGQQVTLRCSSQSGHNTVSWYQQALGQGPQFIFQYYREEENGRGNFPPRFSGLQFPNYSSELNVNALELDDSALYLCASSAGGNQETQYFGPGTRLLVL.

The genes are TRBV10-3 and TRBJ1-1; the D is unclear. The CDR3 covers 14 residues. V dropped 0 bases and J dropped 4 bases, with 9 bases sitting between them. Looked up from germline, CDR1 is ENHRY and CDR2 is SYGVKD. The CDR3 DNA follows: TGTGCCATCAGTGAGTCGGTCGTCGGCACTGAAGCTTTCTTT. This translates into CAISESVVGTEAFF.

The gene calls are TRBV30 and TRBJ2-7; perhaps TRBD1 as D (7 bases). V lost 1 base to trimming and J lost 4 bases, with 14 bases between them. Per the germline V gene, CDR1 is GTSNPN and CDR2 is SVGIG (reference sequence). The CDR3 covers 14 residues. DNA for the CDR3: TGTGCCTGGAGTGGGGCGGCAGGGGGGTACGAGCAGTACTTC. This sequence encodes CAWSGAAGGYEQYF.

J is TRBJ1-5 and V is TRBV28, with a tentative D call TRBD1 (5 bases). Germline V gene sequence: CDR1 MDHEN, CDR2 SYDVKM. This CDR3 contains 15 residues. Trimming shortened V by 8 bases and J by 4 bases, and 18 bases separated the two germline ends. In nucleotides, the CDR3 is TGTGCCAGCGGAAGACATGGACAATCGAATCAGCCCCAGCATTTT. It codes for CASGRHGQSNQPQHF.

The chain combines TRBV7-8 with TRBJ1-6, with a possible D match to TRBD1 (5 bases). Trimming removed 5 bases at V and 7 bases at J, with 9 bases between. The CDR3 loop spans 13 amino acids. Germline CDR1 is SGHVS and CDR2 is FQNEAQ. The CDR3 DNA reads as TGTGCCAGCAGCCCGGGGGGGAATTCACCCCTCCACTTT. Its translation: CASSPGGNSPLHF.

This clone was counted ten times or more. This chain links TRBV30 with TRBJ1-2; maybe TRBD1 (6 bases). Between the trimmed V and J ends, which lost 3 bases and 4 bases, there was a span of 15 bases. There are 14 residues in the CDR3. Germline values: CDR1 GTSNPN, CDR2 SVGIG (reference sequence). The CDR3 region is CAWRILRDTYGYTF. CDR3 nucleotides: TGTGCCTGGAGAATTCTCCGGGACACCTATGGCTACACCTTC.

This chain links TRBV18 with TRBJ2-1; 8 bases are shared with TRBD1. V lost 6 bases, J lost 10 bases, and 20 bases stayed unmatched. This CDR3 has 17 amino acids. CDR1 is KGHSH and CDR2 is LQKENI in the germline V gene. DNA for the CDR3: TGTGCCAGCTCTACCGAGGTTCCGACAGGGGCGCTTTGGGAGCAGTTCTTC. It specifies CASSTEVPTGALWEQFF. Looking up the rest from reference TRBV18 and TRBJ2-1 gives the full variable domain: NAGVMQNPRHLVRRRGQEARLRCSPMKGHSHVYWYRQLPEEGLKFMVYLQKENIIDESGMPKERFSAEFPKEGPSILRIQQVVRGDSAAYFCASSTEVPTGALWEQFFGPGTRLTVL.

The rearrangement joins TRBV10-3 to TRBJ2-7; the match to TRBD2 covers 8 bases. This CDR3 has 13 residues. V was pared by 9 bases and J by 2 bases, with 6 bases of the junction left unmatched. Germline CDR1 and CDR2: ENHRY and SYGVKD. CDR3: CAISGGDAYEQYF. In nucleotides, the CDR3 is TGTGCCATTTCGGGGGGGGATGCCTACGAGCAGTACTTC.

This clone was counted a few times. V and J are TRBV19 and TRBJ1-1; tentative D call: TRBD1 (6 bases). CDR1 and CDR2 from the germline V gene are LNHDA and SQIVND (reference sequence). V was cut by 7 bases and J by 5 bases, with 14 bases left in between. The CDR3 covers 13 residues. CDR3 sequence reads: CASTRRGLTEAFF. The DNA of the CDR3 is TGTGCCAGTACCAGGCGGGGGCTGACTGAAGCTTTCTTT.

The chain couples TRBV19 to TRBJ2-2; D unresolved. The CDR3 sequence is 15 residues long. Trimming pared 2 bases from V and 0 bases from J, leaving 7 bases between. Germline V gene sequence: CDR1 LNHDA, CDR2 SQIVND (reference sequence). CDR3 region: CASSISHPNTGELFF. The CDR3 nucleotides read TGTGCCAGTAGTATAAGCCACCCGAACACCGGGGAGCTGTTTTTT.

The chain employs TRBV14 and TRBJ1-1; D is possibly TRBD1 (6 bases). The CDR3 is 15 amino acids. Per the germline V gene, CDR1 is SGHDN and CDR2 is FVKESK. Trimming removed 3 bases from V and 1 base from J, with 12 bases in between. This CDR3 reads CASSHLGAENTEAFF. CDR3 nucleotide sequence: TGTGCCAGCAGCCACTTGGGGGCAGAGAACACTGAAGCTTTCTTT.

The chain couples TRBV18 to TRBJ1-3; D perhaps matches TRBD1 (5 bases). The CDR3 is 13 amino acids. Trimming stripped 8 bases from V and 0 bases from J, with 8 bases between. Germline CDR1 KGHSH, CDR2 LQKENI. The CDR3 DNA is TGTGCCAGCAGACAGAGCTCTGGAAACACCATATATTTT. It is translated as CASRQSSGNTIYF.

The V and J genes are TRBV10-3 and TRBJ1-1; 8 bases fit TRBD1. The CDR3 spans 14 residues. Unmatched junction bases numbered 2, after V lost 0 bases and J lost 5 bases. Germline CDR1 is ENHRY and CDR2 is SYGVKD. This CDR3 is CAISESRQGTEAFF. The DNA for the CDR3 is TGTGCCATCAGTGAGTCAAGACAGGGGACTGAAGCTTTCTTT.

The rearrangement uses TRBV5-6 and TRBJ2-7; TRBD1 agrees at 7 bases. V dropped 5 bases and J dropped 7; count of bases not matched to a gene: 15. CDR3 length: 15 amino acids. The germline CDR1 and CDR2 sequences are SGHDT and YYEEEE. CDR3 residues: CASRTTGTATWEQYF. CDR3 sequence (DNA): TGTGCCAGCAGAACAACCGGGACAGCCACCTGGGAGCAGTACTTC.

J is TRBJ2-2 and V is TRBV18; tentative D call: TRBD1 (5 bases). Germline V gene sequence: CDR1 KGHSH, CDR2 LQKENI. The length of the CDR3 is 15 residues. V was clipped by 3 bases and J by 4 bases, with 12 bases between them. CDR3 sequence (DNA): TGTGCCAGCTCACCCTTACCTGACAGCACCGGGGAGCTGTTTTTT. Translating it yields CASSPLPDSTGELFF.

Written as DNA, the CDR3 is TGTGCCAGTAGTATAGTGAAGGGGCCCCAAGAGACCCAGTACTTC. Residues: CASSIVKGPQETQYF. The chain has TRBV19 and TRBJ2-5, with TRBD1 as a possible D gene (5 bases). This CDR3 spans 15 amino acids. Trimming stripped 1 base from V and 1 base from J, with 10 bases between. Germline V CDR1 and CDR2: LNHDA, SQIVND (reference sequence).

V and J are TRBV6-4 and TRBJ1-2, with 12 positions matching TRBD1. The germline gives CDR1 MRHNA, CDR2 SNTAGT. With V trimmed by 3 bases and J by 8 bases, 13 bases remained unmatched. This CDR3 comprises 17 residues. CDR3 nucleotides: TGTGCCAGCAGTGATGGGACAGGGGGCGCAGGCTCTAGAGGCTACACCTTC. Translation gives CASSDGTGGAGSRGYTF.

The chain combines TRBV4-2 with TRBJ2-3; 7 nucleotides match TRBD2. Looked up from germline, CDR1 is LGHNA and CDR2 is YNFKEQ. CDR3 size: 17 residues. V shed 2 bases and J 0 bases; nucleotides not matched to a gene: 8. CDR3: CASSQHYSGSSTDTQYF. The DNA for the CDR3 is TGTGCCAGCAGCCAACATTATAGCGGGTCTAGCACAGATACGCAGTATTTT.

This chain connects TRBV29-1 to TRBJ1-4; 7 bases fit TRBD1. Germline V lookup: CDR1 SQVTM, CDR2 ANQGSEA. The junction had 4 bases not matched to a gene; V was cut back by 4 bases and J by 8 bases. The CDR3 contains 12 residues. In nucleotides, the CDR3 is TGCAGCGTTGGACAGGGTAGAGAAAAACTGTTTTTT. It translates to CSVGQGREKLFF.

V usage is TRBV12-3 or TRBV12-4 and J usage is TRBJ2-7; TRBD1 is a possible D gene (6 bases). V lost 5 bases and J lost 5, with 10 bases in between. The CDR3 loop spans 12 amino acids. DNA for the CDR3: TGTGCCAGCAGTCGAGGACAGAACGAGCAGTACTTC. Translated: CASSRGQNEQYF.